One sample yielded the 8 T cell receptor beta chains listed below, sequenced in a study of CD4 T cells in relation to SARS-CoV-2 and coronaviruses. Produced via immunoSEQ multiplex PCR; TCRdb's table is partial and in-frame only. The table shows roughly 18,000 clones, with more than 75% occurring only once. The antigens for these receptors are not known. The unexposed donors gave CD4+ T cells in about 2010-2019, prior to COVID-19. After approximately 10 days of culture, CD4+ T cells were isolated. The source material was CD4+ T cells from PBMCs, cultured in vitro. Receptors were obtained from a human donor in good health.

V gene TRBV3-1 (or the pseudogene TRBV3-2) combines with J gene TRBJ1-5; 7 positions match TRBD1. This CDR3 region has 14 residues. V was clipped by 4 bases and J by 10 bases; unmatched bases: 10. Germline V gene sequence: CDR1 LGHDT, CDR2 YNNKEL (reference sequence). CDR3 sequence (DNA): TGTGCCAGCAGCCCCGGGACAGTGGGTGTCCCCCAGCATTTT. It is translated as CASSPGTVGVPQHF.

The chain joins TRBV2 to TRBJ1-2, with a possible D match to TRBD1 (6 bases). This CDR3 is 13 amino acids long. The V gene's germline CDR1 is SNHLY and CDR2 FYNNEI. V was shortened by 6 bases and J by 1 base, with 9 bases between the two germline ends. The DNA of the CDR3 is TGTGCCAGCAGGCCCAGGGGTAACTATGGCTACACCTTC. Translating gives CASRPRGNYGYTF. Together with reference TRBV2 and TRBJ1-2, the CDR3 gives the full variable domain: EPEVTQTPSHQVTQMGQEVILRCVPISNHLYFYWYRQILGQKVEFLVSFYNNEISEKSEIFDDQFSVERPDGSNFTLKIRSTKLEDSAMYFCASRPRGNYGYTFGSGTRLTVV.

This clone has only a few counts. This chain uses TRBV24-1 with TRBJ1-2; the D is unclear. V lost 3 bases to trimming and J lost 8 bases, with 6 bases between them. The CDR3 length is 11 residues. Germline V gene lookup returns CDR1 KGHDR and CDR2 SFDVKD. The CDR3 coding sequence is TGTGCCACCAGTGATCTGAGGGGCTACACCTTC. It specifies CATSDLRGYTF.

The chain carries TRBV30 and TRBJ2-2, with D tentatively TRBD1 (6 bases). The germline V gene has CDR1 GTSNPN and CDR2 SVGIG (reference sequence). V lost 5 bases and J lost 4, with 17 bases in between. The CDR3 is made up of 15 amino acids. The CDR3 DNA follows: TGTGCCTGGCGTGGAAACAGGGTCGGCACCGGGGAGCTGTTTTTT. Its protein product is CAWRGNRVGTGELFF. Combining the CDR3 with reference TRBV30 and TRBJ2-2 gives the whole variable domain SQTIHQWPATLVQPVGSPLSLECTVEGTSNPNLYWYRQAAGRGLQLLFYSVGIGQISSEVPQNLSASRPQDRQFILSSKKLLLSDSGFYLCAWRGNRVGTGELFFGEGSRLTVL.

V and J are TRBV5-4 and TRBJ1-2; D call uncertain. The V gene's germline CDR1 is SGHNT and CDR2 YYREEE (reference sequence). The CDR3 sequence is 15 residues long. The germline V and J ends were trimmed by 1 base and 0 bases, with 10 bases remaining between them. The CDR3 region has the DNA TGTGCCAGCAGCTTGCCCGGAATTACTAACTATGGCTACACCTTC. As protein: CASSLPGITNYGYTF.

The CDR3 protein is CASSLGVRNSPLHF. The CDR3 DNA follows: TGTGCCAGCAGCTTAGGGGTTAGGAATTCACCCCTCCACTTT. The chain is built from TRBV11-2 and TRBJ1-6; D not certain. The length of the CDR3 is 14 residues. CDR1 and CDR2 from the germline V gene are SGHAT and FQNNGV. Trimming stripped 1 base from V and 7 bases from J, with 8 bases between. The full variable domain, with the rest looked up from reference TRBV11-2 and TRBJ1-6, is EAGVAQSPRYKIIEKRQSVAFWCNPISGHATLYWYQQILGQGPKLLIQFQNNGVVDDSQLPKDRFSAERLKGVDSTLKIQPAKLEDSAVYLCASSLGVRNSPLHFGNGTRLTVT.

The rearrangement uses TRBV7-9 and TRBJ2-3, with D uncertain. Germline lookup yields CDR1 SEHNR and CDR2 FQNEAQ (reference sequence). The CDR3 spans 13 residues. The germline V and J ends were trimmed by 1 base and 8 bases, with 10 bases remaining between them. The CDR3 spells CASSLVTLGTQYF. For the CDR3, the DNA is TGTGCCAGCAGCTTAGTCACTCTCGGTACGCAGTATTTT.

The chain is built from TRBV19 and TRBJ1-5; D is possibly TRBD1 (6 bases). Germline values: CDR1 LNHDA, CDR2 SQIVND (reference sequence). V lost 1 base and J lost 0, with 10 bases in between. This CDR3 comprises 16 residues. The CDR3 sequence: CASSIGTVYSNQPQHF. CDR3 nucleotides: TGTGCCAGTAGTATAGGGACAGTTTATAGCAATCAGCCCCAGCATTTT. Together with reference TRBV19 and TRBJ1-5, the CDR3 gives the full variable domain: DGGITQSPKYLFRKEGQNVTLSCEQNLNHDAMYWYRQDPGQGLRLIYYSQIVNDFQKGDIAEGYSVSREKKESFPLTVTSAQKNPTAFYLCASSIGTVYSNQPQHFGDGTRLSIL.